This T cell receptor beta chain was recovered during a study of spatial heterogeneity in lung cancer. As to time point: sample taken at primary tumor resection. TCRdb called the 5' RACE reads again in MiXCR, with one record for every CDR3 protein. The table shows around 95,000 distinct CDR3 sequences, with nearly 4.5% occurring only once. Findings and caveats of the study: Tumor mutation count correlated with how many alpha and beta TCRs expanded intratumorally.

The CDR3 consists of 15 residues. CDR1 is LGHDT and CDR2 is YNNKEL in the germline V gene (reference sequence). The ends lost 3 bases at V and 3 bases at J; junction bases unmatched: 6. This clonotype was seen at least ten times. Its target is unknown. V and J are TRBV3-1 and TRBJ2-7, with TRBD2 matching 9 bases. The material sequenced was lung tumor tissue, taken at surgery. This TCR derives from a male donor with early-stage non-small cell lung cancer. Here the CDR3 reads CASSHPQREVYEQYF. The CDR3 bases are TGTGCCAGCAGCCATCCCCAGCGGGAGGTCTACGAGCAGTACTTC.